The entry below gives a single T cell receptor beta chain sequence along with its context. Its specificity is not known. Trimming stripped 6 bases from V and 0 bases from J, with 11 bases between. The length of the CDR3 is 13 residues. Germline-derived CDR1 and CDR2 are SQVTM and ANQGSEA. The sample originates from a study of T cell responses to AZD1222 COVID-19 vaccine. Study results and limitations: The study identified only five or six AZD1222 recipients as seropositive at baseline.

Using immunoSEQ multiplex PCR, the repertoire was profiled, and TCRdb retains in-frame clones only, with some absent. The sample holds approximately 80,000 clones, 80% to 90% seen once. The V call is TRBV29-1, the J call TRBJ1-2, with D maybe TRBD1 (6 bases). The sample in question was peripheral blood, obtained on day 0 of AZD1222 vaccination. This receptor was obtained from an adult in good health. The CDR3 loop is CSVQGRANYGYTF. The CDR3 bases are TGCAGCGTCCAGGGGAGAGCTAACTATGGCTACACCTTC.